The clone carrying this TCR beta chain was seen many times. The data were taken from a study of molecular identifiers for immune sequencing clone quantification. Looking at the study overall: RNA, taken in replicates from approximately 20,000 or 100,000 naive CD8 cells, was split five ways, with four sequenced.

Naive CD8 libraries used roughly 17,000 to 1,000,000 sorted cells and 10%, 30% or 50% RNA. MiXCR, applied by TCRdb to the PCR reads, yields one record per CDR3 protein. The top ten hold approximately 0.84% of the sample, which has 400,000 to 600,000 distinct CDR3 sequences, over 20% seen once. Trimming took off 2 bases at V and 4 bases at J, with 8 bases between the two ends. The CDR3 sequence is 13 residues long. Germline V CDR1 and CDR2: SGHTA, FQGTGA. The source of this sequence is a human donor in good health. Some libraries in this study had Jurkat cell RNA spiked in. Sequencing was carried out using naive CD8+ T cells from blood, with Jurkat cell RNA spiked in. As to subset: FACS-sorted CD8+CD4-CCR7+CD45RA+ naive T cells. The J gene is TRBJ1-1, the V gene TRBV7-3, with no clear D. CDR3 sequence reads: CASSLGESTEAFF. The DNA for the CDR3 is TGTGCCAGCAGCTTAGGCGAGAGCACTGAAGCTTTCTTT. Using reference TRBV7-3 and TRBJ1-1 for the parts outside the CDR3, the full variable domain is GAGVSQTPSNKVTEKGKYVELRCDPISGHTALYWYRQSLGQGPEFLIYFQGTGAADDSGLPNDRFFAVRPEGSVSTLKIQRTERGDSAVYLCASSLGESTEAFFGQGTRLTVV.